By share, the clone carrying this T cell receptor (beta chain) counts as medium-sized. Its antigen is undetermined. This entry belongs to a study of CD8 T cells in ankylosing spondylitis. TCRdb processed the 5' RACE reads anew with MiXCR; each CDR3 protein has one entry. Among about 88,000 distinct CDR3 sequences listed, roughly 27% were seen once. CDR3 size: 12 residues. Germline CDR1 reads SGHVS; CDR2 reads FNYEAQ. V was clipped by 8 bases and J by 7 bases, with 9 bases between them. Study-wide points: As reported, disease-linked clones showed significant enrichment in matched ankylosing spondylitis synovial fluid. Ankylosing spondylitis blood appeared to carry a characteristic TCR beta motif of several highly homologous variants. Several of the motif variants were reported before in synovial fluid and blood from reactive arthritis.

Sequenced material: blood, either unsorted or a sorted T cell fraction (not recorded which). V is TRBV7-6 and J is TRBJ1-6; D is perhaps TRBD1 (5 bases). This receptor was identified in a male donor with ankylosing spondylitis or in good health (not recorded which). The CDR3 spells CASGTRNSPLHF. CDR3 nucleotide sequence: TGTGCCAGCGGGACTAGGAATTCACCCCTCCACTTT.